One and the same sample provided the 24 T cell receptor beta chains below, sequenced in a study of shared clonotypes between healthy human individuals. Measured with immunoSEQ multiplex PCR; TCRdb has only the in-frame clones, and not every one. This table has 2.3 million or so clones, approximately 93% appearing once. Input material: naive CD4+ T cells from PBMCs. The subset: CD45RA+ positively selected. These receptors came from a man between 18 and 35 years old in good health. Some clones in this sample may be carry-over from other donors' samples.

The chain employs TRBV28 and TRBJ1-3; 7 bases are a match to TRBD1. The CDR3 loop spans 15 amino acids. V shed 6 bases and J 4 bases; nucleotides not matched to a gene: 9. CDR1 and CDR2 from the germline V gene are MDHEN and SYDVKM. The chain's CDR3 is CASSKQGYLGNTIYF. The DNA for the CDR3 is TGTGCCAGCAGCAAACAGGGGTATCTGGGAAACACCATATATTTT. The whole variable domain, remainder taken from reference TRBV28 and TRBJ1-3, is DVKVTQSSRYLVKRTGEKVFLECVQDMDHENMFWYRQDPGLGLRLIYFSYDVKMKEKGDIPEGYSVSREKKERFSLILESASTNQTSMYLCASSKQGYLGNTIYFGEGSWLTVV.

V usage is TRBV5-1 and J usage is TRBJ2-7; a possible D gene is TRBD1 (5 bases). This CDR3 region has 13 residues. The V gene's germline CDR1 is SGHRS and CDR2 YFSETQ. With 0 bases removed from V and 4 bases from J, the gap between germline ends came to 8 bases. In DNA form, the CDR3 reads TGCGCCAGCAGCTTGGACAGGCGATACGAGCAGTACTTC. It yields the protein CASSLDRRYEQYF. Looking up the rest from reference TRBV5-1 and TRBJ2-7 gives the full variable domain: KAGVTQTPRYLIKTRGQQVTLSCSPISGHRSVSWYQQTPGQGLQFLFEYFSETQRNKGNFPGRFSGRQFSNSRSEMNVSTLELGDSALYLCASSLDRRYEQYFGPGTRLTVT.

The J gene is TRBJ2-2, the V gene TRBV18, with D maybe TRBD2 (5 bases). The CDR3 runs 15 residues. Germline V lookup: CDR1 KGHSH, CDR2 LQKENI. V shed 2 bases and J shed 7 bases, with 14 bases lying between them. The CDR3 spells CASSPDIRDGGELFF. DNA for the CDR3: TGTGCCAGCTCACCAGATATCCGGGATGGCGGGGAGCTGTTTTTT.

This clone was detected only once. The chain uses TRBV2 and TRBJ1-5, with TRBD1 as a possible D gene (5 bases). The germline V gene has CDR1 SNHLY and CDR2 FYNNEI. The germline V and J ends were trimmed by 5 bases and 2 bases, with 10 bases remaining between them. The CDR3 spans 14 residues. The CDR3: CASSRNRRNQPQHF. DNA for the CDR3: TGTGCCAGCAGTCGGAACAGGCGCAATCAGCCCCAGCATTTT. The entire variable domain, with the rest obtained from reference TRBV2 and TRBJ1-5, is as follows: EPEVTQTPSHQVTQMGQEVILRCVPISNHLYFYWYRQILGQKVEFLVSFYNNEISEKSEIFDDQFSVERPDGSNFTLKIRSTKLEDSAMYFCASSRNRRNQPQHFGDGTRLSIL.

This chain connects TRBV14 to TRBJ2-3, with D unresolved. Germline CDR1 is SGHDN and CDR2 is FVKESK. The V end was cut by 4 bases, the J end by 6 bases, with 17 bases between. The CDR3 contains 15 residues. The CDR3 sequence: CASSPMNGPLDTQYF. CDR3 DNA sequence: TGTGCCAGCAGCCCGATGAATGGCCCATTGGATACGCAGTATTTT.

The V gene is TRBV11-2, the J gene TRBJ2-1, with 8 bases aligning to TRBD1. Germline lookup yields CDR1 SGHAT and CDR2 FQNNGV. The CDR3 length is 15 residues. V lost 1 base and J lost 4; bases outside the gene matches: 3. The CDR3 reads CASSLVRGRYNEQFF. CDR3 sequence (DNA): TGTGCCAGCAGCTTAGTCAGGGGGCGGTACAATGAGCAGTTCTTC.

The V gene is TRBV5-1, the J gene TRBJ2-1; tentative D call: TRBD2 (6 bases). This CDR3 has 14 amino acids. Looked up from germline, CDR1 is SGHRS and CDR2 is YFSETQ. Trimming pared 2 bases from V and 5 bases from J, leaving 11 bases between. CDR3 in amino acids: CASSLSGQDNEQFF. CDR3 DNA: TGCGCCAGCAGCTTAAGCGGGCAGGACAATGAGCAGTTCTTC.

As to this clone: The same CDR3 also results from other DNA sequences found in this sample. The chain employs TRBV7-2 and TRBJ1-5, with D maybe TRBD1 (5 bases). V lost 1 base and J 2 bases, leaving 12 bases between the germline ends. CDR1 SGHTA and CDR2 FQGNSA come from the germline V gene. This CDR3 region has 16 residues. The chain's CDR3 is CASSLGGARGNQPQHF. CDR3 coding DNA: TGTGCCAGCAGCTTAGGTGGGGCCCGGGGCAATCAGCCCCAGCATTTT. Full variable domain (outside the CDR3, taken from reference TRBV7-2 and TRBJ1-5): GAGVSQSPSNKVTEKGKDVELRCDPISGHTALYWYRQSLGQGLEFLIYFQGNSAPDKSGLPSDRFSAERTGGSVSTLTIQRTQQEDSAVYLCASSLGGARGNQPQHFGDGTRLSIL.

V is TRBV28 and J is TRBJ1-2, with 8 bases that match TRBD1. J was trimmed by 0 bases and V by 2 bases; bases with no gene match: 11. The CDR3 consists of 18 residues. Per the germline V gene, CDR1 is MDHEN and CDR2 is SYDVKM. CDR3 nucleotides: TGTGCCAGCAGTTTAGGGGGGACAGGAATTGGGGCTAACTATGGCTACACCTTC. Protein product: CASSLGGTGIGANYGYTF.

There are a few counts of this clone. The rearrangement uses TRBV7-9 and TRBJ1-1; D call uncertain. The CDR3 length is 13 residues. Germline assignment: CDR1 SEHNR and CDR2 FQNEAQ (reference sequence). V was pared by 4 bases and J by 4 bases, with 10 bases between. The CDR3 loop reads CASSWTGSTEAFF. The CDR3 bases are TGTGCCAGCAGCTGGACGGGGAGCACTGAAGCTTTCTTT.

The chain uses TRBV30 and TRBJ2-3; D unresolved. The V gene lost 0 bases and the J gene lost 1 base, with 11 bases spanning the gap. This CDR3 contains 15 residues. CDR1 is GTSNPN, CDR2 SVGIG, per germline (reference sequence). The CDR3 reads CAWSVLPGGTDTQYF. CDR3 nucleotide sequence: TGTGCCTGGAGTGTACTTCCTGGAGGCACAGATACGCAGTATTTT.

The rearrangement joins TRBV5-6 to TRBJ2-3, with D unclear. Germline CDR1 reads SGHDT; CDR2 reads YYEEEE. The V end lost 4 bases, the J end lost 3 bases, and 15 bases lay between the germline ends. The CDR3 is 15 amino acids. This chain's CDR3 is CASSAGPLETDTQYF. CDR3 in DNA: TGTGCCAGCAGCGCCGGGCCCCTAGAGACAGATACGCAGTATTTT.

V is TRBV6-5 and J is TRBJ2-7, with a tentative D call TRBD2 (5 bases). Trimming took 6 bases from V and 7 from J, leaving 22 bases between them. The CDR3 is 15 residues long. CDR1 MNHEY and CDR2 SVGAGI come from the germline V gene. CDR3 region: CASSWTPGPREEQYF. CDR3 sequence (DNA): TGTGCCAGCAGCTGGACGCCGGGCCCCCGGGAAGAGCAGTACTTC.

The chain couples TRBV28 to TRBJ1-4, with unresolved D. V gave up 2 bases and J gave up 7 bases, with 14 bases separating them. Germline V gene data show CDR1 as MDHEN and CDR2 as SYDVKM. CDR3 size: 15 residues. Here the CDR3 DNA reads TGTGCCAGCAGTTTACTTACGACCCCACCTGAAAAACTGTTTTTT. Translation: CASSLLTTPPEKLFF.

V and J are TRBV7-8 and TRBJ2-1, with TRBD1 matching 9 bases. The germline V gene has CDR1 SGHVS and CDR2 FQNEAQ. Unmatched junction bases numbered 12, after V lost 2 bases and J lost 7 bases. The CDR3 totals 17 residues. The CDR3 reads CASSLFWGQGRRNEQFF. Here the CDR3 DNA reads TGTGCCAGCAGCTTATTTTGGGGACAGGGAAGGAGGAATGAGCAGTTCTTC.

For the CDR3, the DNA is TGTGCCAGCAGATTGGACCCTTATGGCTACACCTTC. Amino acids: CASRLDPYGYTF. The chain uses TRBV28 and TRBJ1-2; D gene uncertain. CDR3 length: 12 amino acids. From germline, CDR1 is MDHEN and CDR2 SYDVKM. V lost 6 bases to trimming and J lost 5 bases, with 10 bases between them.

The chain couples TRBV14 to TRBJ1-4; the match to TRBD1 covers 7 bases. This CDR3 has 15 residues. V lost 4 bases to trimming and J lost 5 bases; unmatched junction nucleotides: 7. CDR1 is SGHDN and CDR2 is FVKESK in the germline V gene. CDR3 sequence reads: CASSPRQGANEKLFF. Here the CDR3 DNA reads TGTGCCAGCAGCCCGAGACAGGGCGCGAATGAAAAACTGTTTTTT.

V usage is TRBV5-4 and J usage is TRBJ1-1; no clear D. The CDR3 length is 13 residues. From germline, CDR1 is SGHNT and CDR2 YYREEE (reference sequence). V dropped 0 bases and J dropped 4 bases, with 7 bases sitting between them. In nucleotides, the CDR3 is TGTGCCAGCAGCTTGGAGCAGAGCACTGAAGCTTTCTTT. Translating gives CASSLEQSTEAFF.

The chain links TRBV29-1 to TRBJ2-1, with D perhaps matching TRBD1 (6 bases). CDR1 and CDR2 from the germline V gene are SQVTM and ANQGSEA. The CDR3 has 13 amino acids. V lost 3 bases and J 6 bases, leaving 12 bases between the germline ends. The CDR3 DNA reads TGCAGCGTTGAGTGGACAGTACTCAATGAGCAGTTCTTC. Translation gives CSVEWTVLNEQFF.

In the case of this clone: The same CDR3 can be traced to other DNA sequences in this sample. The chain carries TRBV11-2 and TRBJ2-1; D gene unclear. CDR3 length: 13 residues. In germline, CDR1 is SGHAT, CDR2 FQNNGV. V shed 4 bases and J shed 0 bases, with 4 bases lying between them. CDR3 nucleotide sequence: TGTGCCAGCAGCTCAAGCTCCTACAATGAGCAGTTCTTC. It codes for CASSSSSYNEQFF.

In nucleotides, the CDR3 is TGTGCCAGCAGCGTAGATGGCAGGATTAGCACAGATACGCAGTATTTT. Protein sequence: CASSVDGRISTDTQYF. The chain has TRBV9 and TRBJ2-3; no clear D gene. Trimming took 0 bases from V and 0 from J, leaving 11 bases between them. The CDR3 has 16 residues. Germline CDR1 is SGDLS and CDR2 is YYNGEE.

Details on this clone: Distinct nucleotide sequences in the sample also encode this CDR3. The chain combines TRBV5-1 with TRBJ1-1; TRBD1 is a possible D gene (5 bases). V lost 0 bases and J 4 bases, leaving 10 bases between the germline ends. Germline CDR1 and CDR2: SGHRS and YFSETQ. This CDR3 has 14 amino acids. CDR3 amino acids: CASSLAGAGTEAFF. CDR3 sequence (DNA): TGCGCCAGCAGCTTGGCCGGGGCGGGCACTGAAGCTTTCTTT.

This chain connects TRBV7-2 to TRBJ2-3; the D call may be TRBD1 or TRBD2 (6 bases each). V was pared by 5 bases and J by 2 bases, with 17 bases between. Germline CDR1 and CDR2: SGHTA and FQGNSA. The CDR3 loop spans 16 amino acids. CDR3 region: CASSTKGGRSTDTQYF. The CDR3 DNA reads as TGTGCCAGCAGCACAAAAGGGGGGCGCTCCACAGATACGCAGTATTTT.

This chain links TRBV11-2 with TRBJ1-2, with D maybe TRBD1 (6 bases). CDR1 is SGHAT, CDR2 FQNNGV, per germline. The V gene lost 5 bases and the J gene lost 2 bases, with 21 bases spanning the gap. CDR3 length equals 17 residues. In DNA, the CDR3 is TGTGCCAGCAGCGCTATTCGCCGGGGGCAGCTCAACTATGGCTACACCTTC. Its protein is CASSAIRRGQLNYGYTF.